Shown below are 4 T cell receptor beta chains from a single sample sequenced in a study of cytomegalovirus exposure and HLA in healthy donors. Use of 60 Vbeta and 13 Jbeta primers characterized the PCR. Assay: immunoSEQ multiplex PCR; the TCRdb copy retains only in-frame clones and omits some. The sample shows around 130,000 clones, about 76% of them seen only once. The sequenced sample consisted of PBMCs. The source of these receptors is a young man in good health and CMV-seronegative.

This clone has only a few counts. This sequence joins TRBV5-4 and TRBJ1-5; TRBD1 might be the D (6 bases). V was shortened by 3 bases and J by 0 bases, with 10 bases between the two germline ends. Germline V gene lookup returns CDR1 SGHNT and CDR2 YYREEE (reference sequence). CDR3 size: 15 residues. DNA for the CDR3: TGTGCCAGCAGCTCGGGACACAATAGCAATCAGCCCCAGCATTTT. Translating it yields CASSSGHNSNQPQHF.

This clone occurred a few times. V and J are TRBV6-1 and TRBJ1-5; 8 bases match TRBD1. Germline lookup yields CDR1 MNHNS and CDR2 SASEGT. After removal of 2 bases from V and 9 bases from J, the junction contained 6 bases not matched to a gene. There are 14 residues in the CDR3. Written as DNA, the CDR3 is TGTGCCAGCAGTGAACGGACAGGGCCGAGGCCCCAGCATTTT. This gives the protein CASSERTGPRPQHF.

CDR3 sequence reads: CASSLVVAGVAEAFF. The CDR3 DNA sequence: TGTGCCAGCAGCTTGGTTGTCGCAGGGGTTGCTGAAGCTTTCTTT. The V gene is TRBV5-6, the J gene TRBJ1-1; the D gene is possibly TRBD1 (6 bases). Trimming stripped 0 bases from V and 6 bases from J, with 15 bases between. CDR3 length: 15 residues. Germline lookup yields CDR1 SGHDT and CDR2 YYEEEE. The full variable domain, rest sourced from reference TRBV5-6 and TRBJ1-1, is DAGVTQSPTHLIKTRGQQVTLRCSPKSGHDTVSWYQQALGQGPQFIFQYYEEEERQRGNFPDRFSGHQFPNYSSELNVNALLLGDSALYLCASSLVVAGVAEAFFGQGTRLTVV.

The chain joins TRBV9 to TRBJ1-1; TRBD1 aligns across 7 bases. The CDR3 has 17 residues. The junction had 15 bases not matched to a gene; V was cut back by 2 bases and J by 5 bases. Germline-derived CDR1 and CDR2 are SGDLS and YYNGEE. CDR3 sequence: CASSVVNTWTGGTEAFF. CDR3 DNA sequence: TGTGCCAGCAGCGTCGTTAACACCTGGACAGGAGGGACTGAAGCTTTCTTT.